This T cell receptor beta chain was documented in a study of T cells in Graves' hyperthyroidism and ophthalmopathy. Background on the study: Once the initial diagnosis was made, peripheral blood was obtained before any treatment.

Ophthalmopathy patients showed a Clinical Activity Score of at least 3, NOSPECS grade of at least 4 and duration under 3 months. Patients showing uncontrolled infection, other autoimmune disease, pregnancy or lactation were ineligible. RNA transcripts gave rise to amplified TCR beta CDR3 regions. First-round RT-PCR targeting the TCR CDR3 was performed with the HTBI primer set. Each CDR3 protein is one row after TCRdb ran MiXCR on the multiplex PCR reads. Altogether 620,000 or so distinct CDR3 sequences are present, roughly 15% being singletons, with the ten largest covering under 15%. Study findings and constraints: Blood also showed most of the thyroid clonotypes that were expanded above 0.001.

This clonotype was observed at least ten times. Its target is unknown. V was pared by 6 bases and J by 3 bases, with 7 bases of the junction left unmatched. Looked up from germline, CDR1 is ENHRY and CDR2 is SYGVKD. The CDR3 runs 14 residues. The V gene is TRBV10-3, the J gene TRBJ1-1, with 7 bases fitting TRBD1. Sequenced sample: blood. The clonotype originates from a woman aged 50 to 60 with Graves' ophthalmopathy. DNA of the CDR3: TGTGCCATCAGCCCATGGACAGGAGACACTGAAGCTTTCTTT. Protein product: CAISPWTGDTEAFF.